This TCR beta chain was recorded in a study of cytomegalovirus exposure and HLA in healthy donors. The V end was cut by 2 bases, the J end by 5 bases, with 7 bases between. Germline V lookup: CDR1 SEHNR, CDR2 FQNEAQ (reference sequence). This CDR3 spans 12 amino acids. General study points: There were a few CMV-associated chains whose specificity for CMV antigens was confirmed in vitro. In a later analysis, a missense DCLRE1C variant was linked to TCR beta V- and J-gene trimming. Reports credit the classifier with highly specific, highly sensitive diagnosis of cytomegalovirus status.

The PCR employed 60 Vbeta primers together with 13 Jbeta primers. The authors' processing: Some 9.9 million of roughly 81 million unique TCR beta chains were shared, per a later count. The assay was immunoSEQ multiplex PCR, and TCRdb's table has in-frame clones only and misses some. The V and J calls and clone size were taken over from that table, and D and trimming were inferred from the DNA. Of about 130,000 clones listed, roughly 74% are singletons. This clone was observed a few times. What it recognizes is unknown. The sequencing input was PBMCs. This clonotype was sampled from a male donor in good health and CMV-seronegative. This chain uses TRBV7-9 with TRBJ2-7; D gene uncertain. The CDR3 is CASSLLLDEQYF. The CDR3 DNA sequence: TGTGCCAGCAGCTTACTTCTTGACGAGCAGTACTTC. Variable domain in full (rest from reference TRBV7-9 and TRBJ2-7): DTGVSQNPRHKITKRGQNVTFRCDPISEHNRLYWYRQTLGQGPEFLTYFQNEAQLEKSRLLSDRFSAERPKGSFSTLEIQRTEQGDSAMYLCASSLLLDEQYFGPGTRLTVT.